This TCR beta chain was recovered during a study of T cells in Graves' hyperthyroidism and ophthalmopathy (dated by TCRdb to the late 2010s). About the study as a whole: To identify TCR V-J signatures that set the groups apart, the researchers used a discovery cohort of 100 patients, made up of around 40 with Graves' ophthalmopathy and 57 with stable Graves' hyperthyroidism. Following sampling, methimazole starting at 30 mg daily was given to hyperthyroidism patients, and high-dose intravenous methylprednisolone was given to ophthalmopathy patients. The study also compared thyroid tissue and blood T-cell repertoires from about six Graves' hyperthyroidism patients. The paper reports TCR Vbeta CDR3 sequencing of more than 120 peripheral blood samples: 40 or so ophthalmopathy, 75 to 80 hyperthyroidism and 17 progressor patients. Whether ophthalmopathy could be predicted prospectively was tested in an independent validation cohort made up of 18 hyperthyroidism patients plus 17 patients who later progressed to ophthalmopathy. The approximately 90 discovery patients were divided at random into training and test sets in a 7:3 ratio.

As regards this clonotype: There is no known antigen for this receptor. Base-call qualities are not available, and no considerably larger clone is one nucleotide away.

Overall study results and their limits: Most expanded thyroid clonotypes (frequency above 0.001) were also detected in blood, suggesting blood repertoires may reflect thyroid immune responses. A 13 V-J signature model separated ophthalmopathy from stable hyperthyroidism, with 87.88% sensitivity and about 81% specificity in cross-validation and 80%/75% in testing. In validation, the model predicted progression to ophthalmopathy with around 71% sensitivity and 72% to 85% specificity, a median of roughly seven months before onset. No statistical method was used to fix the sample size in advance, and group allocation was not hidden from the investigators.

The TCR beta CDR3 regions were amplified from the RNA transcripts. A first-round RT-PCR of the TCR CDR3 used the HTBI primer set with the Qiagen OneStep RT-PCR kit. A second multiplex PCR round built the libraries, followed by size selection and purification. The libraries were sequenced on an Illumina HiSeq2000 using paired-end 100 bp reads. As for the original processing: Raw data were processed with SOAPnuke, discarding reads with adapters, uncalled bases, mean Phred below 15, or no exact constant-primer or identifier match. COPE v1.2.5 was used to merge high-quality paired reads, and clonotypes were defined as unique nucleotide sequences. MiTCR v1.1 was used to align the clonotypes against IMGT TRBV, TRBD and TRBJ reference segments. The analysis included only V-J combinations with a frequency above 0.0001, which together covered about 99% of the repertoires. A TCS score was defined as the ratio of F50 (clonal expansion) to E x V (chaos), with BLOSUM62-based TCRdist applied between CDR3 peptides within each V-J. Welch's t-statistics and random forest reduced roughly 500 V-J features to roughly 13, which were used in a naive Bayes classifier (R e1071). The Morisita-Horn index was used to measure how similar the thyroid and blood repertoires were. The public reads were run again by TCRdb, first through fastp at Q25 and then through MiXCR, and only productive beta chains were kept. Each entry is one CDR3 protein sequence, shown with its most common DNA and genes. The V and J calls reflect TCRdb's pipeline rather than the authors' work. Across this sample there are more than 550,000 distinct CDR3 sequences, with 45% seen only once. The ten largest clones add up to more than 7% of the sample.

The study excluded patients with uncontrolled infections, other autoimmune diseases, pregnancy or lactation. Diagnoses were established on the basis of clinical symptoms, serum thyroxine and TRAb, thyroid ultrasound, and orbital computed tomography. Trizol reagent was used to extract total RNA, and RNA quality was then checked on an Agilent 2100 Bioanalyzer. Sequenced: peripheral blood or thyroid tissue (not recorded which). The origin of this receptor is an adult man with Graves' disease, either hyperthyroidism or ophthalmopathy (not recorded which).

In nucleotides, the sequence is TGTGCCTGGAGTGTAAGGGACTACCGGGTTGGGCAAGAGACCCAGTACTTC. It specifies CAWSVRDYRVGQETQYF. Rearrangement joined TRBV10-3 to TRBJ2-5, with TRBD2 identical over 7 junction bases. Trimming takes 11 bases off V and 2 bases off J; junction bases not matched to a gene: 20. Its CDR3 holds 17 amino acids, cysteine through phenylalanine. The CDR3 DNA has 51 bases and is translated from base 1. Via the germline V gene, CDR1 is ENHRY and CDR2 SYGVKD.